This T cell receptor (beta chain) was retrieved from a study of blood T cell repertoires in COVID-19. Study context: T cells, B-cell-depleted T cells, or PBMCs provided the cDNA or gDNA that served as material.

In the source study's methods: By means of reference gene primer amplification, nucleated cell counts were estimated. Measured with immunoSEQ multiplex PCR; TCRdb has only the in-frame clones, and not every one. V and J calls and clone size come straight from that table; D and trimming were deduced from the DNA. The data contain 80,000 to 130,000 clones, around 86% of them singletons. The study assigned cohorts using participant-reported clinical history. Two negative PCRs, clearance, or symptom resolution characterized the recovered Cohort 3 donors. The TCR comes from a woman aged 45-65 years who had recovered from COVID-19. The sequenced material came from PBMCs or T cells enriched from blood (not recorded which).

CDR3: CASTRQASTDTQYF. For the CDR3, the DNA is TGTGCCAGTACACGGCAGGCTAGCACAGATACGCAGTATTTT. This chain uses TRBV28 with TRBJ2-3; the D is unclear. Germline V CDR1 and CDR2: MDHEN, SYDVKM. Trimming left V 9 bases short and J 0 bases short, with 13 bases between. The CDR3 runs 14 residues. Drawing the rest from reference TRBV28 and TRBJ2-3, the complete variable domain is DVKVTQSSRYLVKRTGEKVFLECVQDMDHENMFWYRQDPGLGLRLIYFSYDVKMKEKGDIPEGYSVSREKKERFSLILESASTNQTSMYLCASTRQASTDTQYFGPGTRLTVL.